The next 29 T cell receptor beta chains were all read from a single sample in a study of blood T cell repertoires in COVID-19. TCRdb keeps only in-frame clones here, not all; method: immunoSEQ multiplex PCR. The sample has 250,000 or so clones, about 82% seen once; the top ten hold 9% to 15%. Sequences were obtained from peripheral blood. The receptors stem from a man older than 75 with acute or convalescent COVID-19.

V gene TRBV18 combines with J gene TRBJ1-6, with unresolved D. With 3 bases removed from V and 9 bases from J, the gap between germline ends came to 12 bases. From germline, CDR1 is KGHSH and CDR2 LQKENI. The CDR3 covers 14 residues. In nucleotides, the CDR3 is TGTGCCAGCTCACCGATGGCCGCGGGTTCACCCCTCCACTTT. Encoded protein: CASSPMAAGSPLHF.

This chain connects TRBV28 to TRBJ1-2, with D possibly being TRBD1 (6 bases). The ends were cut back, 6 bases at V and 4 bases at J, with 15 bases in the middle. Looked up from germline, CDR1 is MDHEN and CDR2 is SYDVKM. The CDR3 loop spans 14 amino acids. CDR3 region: CASSELQGRYGYTF. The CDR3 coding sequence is TGTGCCAGCAGCGAATTACAGGGCCGCTATGGCTACACCTTC.

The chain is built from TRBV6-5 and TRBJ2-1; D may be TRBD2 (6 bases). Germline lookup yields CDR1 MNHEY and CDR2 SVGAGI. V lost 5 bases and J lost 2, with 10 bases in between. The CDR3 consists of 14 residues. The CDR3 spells CASSNGSPYNEQFF. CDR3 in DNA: TGTGCCAGCAGTAACGGGAGTCCCTACAATGAGCAGTTCTTC.

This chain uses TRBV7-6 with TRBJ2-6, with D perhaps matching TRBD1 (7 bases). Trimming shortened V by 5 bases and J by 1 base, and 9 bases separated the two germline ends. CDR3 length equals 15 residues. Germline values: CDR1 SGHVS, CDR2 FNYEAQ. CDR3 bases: TGTGCCAGCAGCCCAGGGGGGTCTGGGGCCAACGTCCTGACTTTC. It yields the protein CASSPGGSGANVLTF.

The CDR3 sequence is CASSLQFEQYF. CDR3 DNA: TGTGCCAGCAGTTTACAATTCGAGCAGTACTTC. The chain has TRBV28 and TRBJ2-7; D is undetermined. This CDR3 comprises 11 residues. Germline CDR1 is MDHEN and CDR2 is SYDVKM. Trimming cost V 2 bases and J 6 bases, with 5 bases left between them.

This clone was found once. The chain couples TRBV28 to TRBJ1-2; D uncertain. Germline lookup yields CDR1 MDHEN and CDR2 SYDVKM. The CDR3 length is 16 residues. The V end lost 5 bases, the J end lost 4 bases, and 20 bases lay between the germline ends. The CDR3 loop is CASSGGRSKSSYGYTF. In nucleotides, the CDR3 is TGTGCCAGCAGTGGCGGGCGGTCCAAGTCGTCCTATGGCTACACCTTC.

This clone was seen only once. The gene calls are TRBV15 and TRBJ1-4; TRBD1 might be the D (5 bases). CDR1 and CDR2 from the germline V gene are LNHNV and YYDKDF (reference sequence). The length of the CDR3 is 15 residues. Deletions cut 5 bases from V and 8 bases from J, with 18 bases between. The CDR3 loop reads CATSGGGAGLEKLFF. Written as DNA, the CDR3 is TGTGCCACCAGCGGGGGAGGGGCGGGCCTCGAAAAACTGTTTTTT.

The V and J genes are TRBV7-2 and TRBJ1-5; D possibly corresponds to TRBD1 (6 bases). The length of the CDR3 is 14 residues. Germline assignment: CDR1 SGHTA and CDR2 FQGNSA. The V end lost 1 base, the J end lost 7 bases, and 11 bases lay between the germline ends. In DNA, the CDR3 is TGTGCCAGCAGCTTAGATAACAGGGCCCAGCCCCAGCATTTT. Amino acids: CASSLDNRAQPQHF.

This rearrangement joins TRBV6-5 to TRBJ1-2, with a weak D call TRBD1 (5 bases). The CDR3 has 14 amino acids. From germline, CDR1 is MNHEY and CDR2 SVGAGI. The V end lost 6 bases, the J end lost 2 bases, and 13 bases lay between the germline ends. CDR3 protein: CASSPTSGNYGYTF. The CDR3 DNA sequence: TGTGCCAGCAGCCCGACCTCAGGGAACTATGGCTACACCTTC.

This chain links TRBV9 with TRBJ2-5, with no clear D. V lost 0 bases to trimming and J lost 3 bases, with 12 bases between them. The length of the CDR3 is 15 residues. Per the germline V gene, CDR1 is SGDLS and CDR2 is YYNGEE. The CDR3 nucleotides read TGTGCCAGCAGCGTAGGCAGTGGGCAGGAAGAGACCCAGTACTTC. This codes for CASSVGSGQEETQYF.

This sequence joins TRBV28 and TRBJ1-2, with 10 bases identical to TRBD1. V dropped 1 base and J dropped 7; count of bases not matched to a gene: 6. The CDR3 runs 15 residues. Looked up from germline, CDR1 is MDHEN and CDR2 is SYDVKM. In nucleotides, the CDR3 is TGTGCCAGCAGTTTATCCGACAGGGGGCTTTTTGGCTACACCTTC. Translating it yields CASSLSDRGLFGYTF.

This CDR3 is CATSDFSGVSGGYTF. The CDR3 region has the DNA TGTGCCACCAGTGATTTTTCCGGGGTTTCGGGAGGCTACACCTTC. V and J are TRBV24-1 and TRBJ1-2, with D unresolved. Germline CDR1 KGHDR, CDR2 SFDVKD. The length of the CDR3 is 15 residues. V was shortened by 1 base and J by 8 bases, with 16 bases between the two germline ends.

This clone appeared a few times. CDR3 protein: CASSLSQGGMNTEAFF. The CDR3 DNA reads as TGCGCCAGCAGCTTATCACAGGGGGGAATGAACACTGAAGCTTTCTTT. This chain links TRBV5-1 with TRBJ1-1; 8 bases map to TRBD1. This CDR3 comprises 16 residues. CDR1 is SGHRS, CDR2 YFSETQ, per germline. V dropped 2 bases and J dropped 0; count of bases not matched to a gene: 6.

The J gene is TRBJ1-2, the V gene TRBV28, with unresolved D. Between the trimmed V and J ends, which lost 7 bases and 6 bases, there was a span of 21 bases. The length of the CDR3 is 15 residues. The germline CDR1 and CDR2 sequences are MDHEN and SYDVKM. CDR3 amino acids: CASTEYGDPWNGYTF. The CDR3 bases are TGTGCCAGCACCGAGTACGGAGACCCCTGGAATGGCTACACCTTC.

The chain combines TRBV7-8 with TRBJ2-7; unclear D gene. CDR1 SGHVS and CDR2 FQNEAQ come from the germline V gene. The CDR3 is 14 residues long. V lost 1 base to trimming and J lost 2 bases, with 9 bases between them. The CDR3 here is CASSLGVTTYEQYF. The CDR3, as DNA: TGTGCCAGCAGCTTAGGGGTGACAACCTACGAGCAGTACTTC.

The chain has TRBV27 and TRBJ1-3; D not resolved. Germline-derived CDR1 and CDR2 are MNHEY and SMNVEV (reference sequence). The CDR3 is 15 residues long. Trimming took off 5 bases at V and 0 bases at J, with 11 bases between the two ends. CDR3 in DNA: TGTGCCAGCAGTACGTACCGGGACTCTGGAAACACCATATATTTT. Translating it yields CASSTYRDSGNTIYF.

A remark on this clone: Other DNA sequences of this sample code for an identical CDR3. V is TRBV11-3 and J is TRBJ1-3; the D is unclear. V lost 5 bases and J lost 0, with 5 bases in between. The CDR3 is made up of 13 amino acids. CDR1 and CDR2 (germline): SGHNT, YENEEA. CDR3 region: CASSRSSGNTIYF. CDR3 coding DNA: TGTGCCAGCAGCCGGAGCTCTGGAAACACCATATATTTT.

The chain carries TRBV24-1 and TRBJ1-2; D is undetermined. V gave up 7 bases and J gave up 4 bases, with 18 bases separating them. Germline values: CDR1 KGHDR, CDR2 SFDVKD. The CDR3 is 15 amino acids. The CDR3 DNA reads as TGTGCCACCAGCGAGGGTACAGCGGTGCTCTATGGCTACACCTTC. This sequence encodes CATSEGTAVLYGYTF.

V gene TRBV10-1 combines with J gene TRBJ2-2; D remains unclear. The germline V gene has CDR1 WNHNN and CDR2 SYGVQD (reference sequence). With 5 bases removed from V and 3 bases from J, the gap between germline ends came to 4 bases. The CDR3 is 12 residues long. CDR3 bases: TGCGCCAGCAGTCCCTACACCGGGGAGCTGTTTTTT. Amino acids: CASSPYTGELFF.

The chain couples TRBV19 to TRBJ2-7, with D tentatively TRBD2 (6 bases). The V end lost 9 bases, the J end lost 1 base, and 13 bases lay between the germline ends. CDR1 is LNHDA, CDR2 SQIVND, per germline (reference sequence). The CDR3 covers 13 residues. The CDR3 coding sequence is TGTGCCAGCCGCGGGACGAGATCCTACGAGCAGTACTTC. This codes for CASRGTRSYEQYF.

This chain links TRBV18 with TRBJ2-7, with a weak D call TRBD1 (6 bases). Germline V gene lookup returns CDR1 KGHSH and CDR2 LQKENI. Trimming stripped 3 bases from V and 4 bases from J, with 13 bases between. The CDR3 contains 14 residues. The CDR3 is CASSPGPGEYEQYF. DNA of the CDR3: TGTGCCAGCTCACCTGGTCCAGGGGAATACGAGCAGTACTTC.

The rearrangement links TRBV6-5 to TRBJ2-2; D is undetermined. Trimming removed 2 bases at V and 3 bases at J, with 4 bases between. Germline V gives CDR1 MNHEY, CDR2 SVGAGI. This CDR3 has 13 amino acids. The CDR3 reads CASSYTDTGELFF. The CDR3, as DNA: TGTGCCAGCAGTTACACTGACACCGGGGAGCTGTTTTTT.

The CDR3 spells CASIPGQGHTEAFF. The CDR3 DNA reads TGTGCCAGCATACCGGGACAGGGTCACACTGAAGCTTTCTTT. V gene TRBV7-8 combines with J gene TRBJ1-1, with 9 nucleotides matching TRBD1. The CDR3 is made up of 14 amino acids. Looked up from germline, CDR1 is SGHVS and CDR2 is FQNEAQ. The junction had 6 bases not matched to a gene; V was cut back by 7 bases and J by 3 bases.

CDR3 DNA sequence: TGCGCCAGCAGCCCACAGGACAGGGGGCGTACCGAGCAGTACTTC. Protein product: CASSPQDRGRTEQYF. This chain connects TRBV5-1 to TRBJ2-7, with TRBD1 matching 11 bases. Germline lookup yields CDR1 SGHRS and CDR2 YFSETQ. This CDR3 comprises 15 residues. Trimming removed 4 bases from V and 6 bases from J; junction bases left unmatched: 9.

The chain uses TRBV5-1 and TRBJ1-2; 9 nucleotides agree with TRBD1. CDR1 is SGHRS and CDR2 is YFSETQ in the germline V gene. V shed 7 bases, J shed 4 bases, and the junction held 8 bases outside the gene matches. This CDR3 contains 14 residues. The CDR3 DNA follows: TGCGCCAGCTCGACAGGGGGGCAGTTCTATGGCTACACCTTC. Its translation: CASSTGGQFYGYTF.

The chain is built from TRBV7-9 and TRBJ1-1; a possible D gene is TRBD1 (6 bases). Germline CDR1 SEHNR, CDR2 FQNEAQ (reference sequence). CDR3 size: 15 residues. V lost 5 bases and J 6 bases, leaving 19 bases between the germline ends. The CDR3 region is CASSPQGGYSPEAFF. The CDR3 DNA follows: TGTGCCAGCAGCCCCCAAGGGGGTTACAGCCCTGAAGCTTTCTTT.

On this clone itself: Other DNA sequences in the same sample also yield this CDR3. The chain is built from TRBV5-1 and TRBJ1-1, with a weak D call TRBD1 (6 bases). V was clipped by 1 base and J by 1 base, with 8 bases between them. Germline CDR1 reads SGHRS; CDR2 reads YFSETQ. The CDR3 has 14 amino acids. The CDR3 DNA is TGCGCCAGCAGCTTGACAGGGAGGAACACTGAAGCTTTCTTT. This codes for CASSLTGRNTEAFF. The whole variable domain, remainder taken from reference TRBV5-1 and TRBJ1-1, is KAGVTQTPRYLIKTRGQQVTLSCSPISGHRSVSWYQQTPGQGLQFLFEYFSETQRNKGNFPGRFSGRQFSNSRSEMNVSTLELGDSALYLCASSLTGRNTEAFFGQGTRLTVV.

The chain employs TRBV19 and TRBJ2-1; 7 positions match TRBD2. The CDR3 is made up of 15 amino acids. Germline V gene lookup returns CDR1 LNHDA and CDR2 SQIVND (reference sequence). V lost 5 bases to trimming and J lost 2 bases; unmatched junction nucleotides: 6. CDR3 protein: CASSRSGGTYNEQFF. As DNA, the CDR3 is TGTGCCAGTAGTCGTTCGGGAGGAACCTACAATGAGCAGTTCTTC. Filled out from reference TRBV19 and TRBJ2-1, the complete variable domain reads DGGITQSPKYLFRKEGQNVTLSCEQNLNHDAMYWYRQDPGQGLRLIYYSQIVNDFQKGDIAEGYSVSREKKESFPLTVTSAQKNPTAFYLCASSRSGGTYNEQFFGPGTRLTVL.

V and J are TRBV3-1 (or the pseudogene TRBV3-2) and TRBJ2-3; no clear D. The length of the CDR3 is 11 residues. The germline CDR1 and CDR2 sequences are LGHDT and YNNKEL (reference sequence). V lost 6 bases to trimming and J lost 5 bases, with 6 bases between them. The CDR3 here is CASSFIDTQYF. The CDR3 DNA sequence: TGTGCCAGCAGTTTCATAGATACGCAGTATTTT.